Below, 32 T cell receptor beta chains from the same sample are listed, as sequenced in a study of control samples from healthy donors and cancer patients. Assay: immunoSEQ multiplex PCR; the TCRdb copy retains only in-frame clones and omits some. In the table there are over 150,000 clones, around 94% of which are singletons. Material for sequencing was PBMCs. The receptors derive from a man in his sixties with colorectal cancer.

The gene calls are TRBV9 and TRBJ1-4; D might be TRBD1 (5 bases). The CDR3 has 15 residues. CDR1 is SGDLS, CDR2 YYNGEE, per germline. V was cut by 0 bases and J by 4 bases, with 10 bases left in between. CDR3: CASSVAGGGNEKLFF. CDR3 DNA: TGTGCCAGCAGCGTAGCGGGGGGAGGTAATGAAAAACTGTTTTTT.

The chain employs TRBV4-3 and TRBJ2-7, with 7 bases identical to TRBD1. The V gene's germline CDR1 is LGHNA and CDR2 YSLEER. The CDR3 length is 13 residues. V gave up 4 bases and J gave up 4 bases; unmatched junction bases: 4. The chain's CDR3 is CASSRQTGYEQYF. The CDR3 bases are TGCGCCAGCAGCCGCCAGACAGGGTACGAGCAGTACTTC.

CDR3 sequence (DNA): TGTGCCATCAGTGAGTTACAGGGGGAAGGTGGCTACACCTTC. Translating it yields CAISELQGEGGYTF. The genes are TRBV10-3 and TRBJ1-2; 8 positions match TRBD1. The V and J ends lost 1 base and 7 bases, in that order; junction bases with no gene match: 5. CDR1 ENHRY and CDR2 SYGVKD come from the germline V gene. The CDR3 totals 14 residues.

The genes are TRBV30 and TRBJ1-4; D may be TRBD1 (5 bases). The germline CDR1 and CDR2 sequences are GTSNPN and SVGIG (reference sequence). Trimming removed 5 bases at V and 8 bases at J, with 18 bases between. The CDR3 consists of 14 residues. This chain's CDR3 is CAWGGNLRGEKLFF. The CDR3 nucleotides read TGTGCCTGGGGTGGGAACCTGAGGGGAGAAAAACTGTTTTTT.

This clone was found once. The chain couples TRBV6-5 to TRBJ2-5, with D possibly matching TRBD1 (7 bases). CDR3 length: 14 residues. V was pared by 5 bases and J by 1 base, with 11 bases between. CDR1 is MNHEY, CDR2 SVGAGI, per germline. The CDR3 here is CASSHQGGQETQYF. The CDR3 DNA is TGTGCCAGCAGTCACCAGGGGGGCCAAGAGACCCAGTACTTC.

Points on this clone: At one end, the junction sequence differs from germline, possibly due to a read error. The CDR3, as DNA: TGTGCCAGCAGCCGAGGACAGTTGAACTATGGCTACTCCTTC. Its translation: CASSRGQLNYGYSF. The chain couples TRBV7-8 to TRBJ1-2, with a weak D call TRBD1 (6 bases). Germline lookup yields CDR1 SGHVS and CDR2 FQNEAQ. The length of the CDR3 is 14 residues.

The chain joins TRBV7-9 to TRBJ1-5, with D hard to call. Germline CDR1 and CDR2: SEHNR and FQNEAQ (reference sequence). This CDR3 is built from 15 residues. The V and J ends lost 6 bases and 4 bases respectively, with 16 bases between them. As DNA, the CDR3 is TGTGCCAGCAGTGAAGGAATGACGTCGAATCAGCCCCAGCATTTT. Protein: CASSEGMTSNQPQHF.

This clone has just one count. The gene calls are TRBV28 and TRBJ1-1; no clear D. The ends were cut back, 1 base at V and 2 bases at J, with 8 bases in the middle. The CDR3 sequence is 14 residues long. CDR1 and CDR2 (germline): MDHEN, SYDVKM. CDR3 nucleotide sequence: TGTGCCAGCAGTTTATTAACAGTAAACACTGAAGCTTTCTTT. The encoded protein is CASSLLTVNTEAFF.

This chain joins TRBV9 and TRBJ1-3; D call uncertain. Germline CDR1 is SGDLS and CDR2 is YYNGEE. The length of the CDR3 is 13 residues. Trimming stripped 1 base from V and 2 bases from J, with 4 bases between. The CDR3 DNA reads TGTGCCAGCAGCGTAAAGCCTGGAAACACCATATATTTT. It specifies CASSVKPGNTIYF.

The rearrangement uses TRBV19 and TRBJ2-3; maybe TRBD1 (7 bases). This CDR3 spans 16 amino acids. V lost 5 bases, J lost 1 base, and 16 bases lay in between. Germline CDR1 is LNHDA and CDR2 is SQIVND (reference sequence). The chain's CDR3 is CASSPPRGEGTDTQYF. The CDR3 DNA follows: TGTGCCAGTAGTCCCCCCAGGGGGGAGGGCACAGATACGCAGTATTTT.

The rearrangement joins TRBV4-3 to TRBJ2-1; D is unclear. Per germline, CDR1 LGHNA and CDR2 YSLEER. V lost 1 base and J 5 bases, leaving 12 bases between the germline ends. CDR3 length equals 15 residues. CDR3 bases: TGCGCCAGCAGCCAAGGATTAGGGCCAAACAATGAGCAGTTCTTC. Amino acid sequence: CASSQGLGPNNEQFF.

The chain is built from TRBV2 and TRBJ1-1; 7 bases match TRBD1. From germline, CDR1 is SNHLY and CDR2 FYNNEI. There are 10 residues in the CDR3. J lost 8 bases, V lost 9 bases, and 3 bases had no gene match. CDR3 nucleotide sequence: TGTGCCAGTGGACAGGAGGAAGCTTTCTTT. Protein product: CASGQEEAFF.

CDR3 DNA: TGTGCCAGCAGTCCTTTTAGCAGCTCAAACTATGGCTACACCTTC. Amino acid sequence: CASSPFSSSNYGYTF. The V call is TRBV27, the J call TRBJ1-2; D unclear. Per germline, CDR1 MNHEY and CDR2 SMNVEV (reference sequence). CDR3 length equals 15 residues. Trimming removed 5 bases at V and 2 bases at J, with 15 bases between.

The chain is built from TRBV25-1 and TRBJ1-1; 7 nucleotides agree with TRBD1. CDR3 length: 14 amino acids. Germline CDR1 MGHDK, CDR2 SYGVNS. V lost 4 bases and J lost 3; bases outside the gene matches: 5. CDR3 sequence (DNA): TGTGCCAGCAGTGGCATACAGGGGTACACTGAAGCTTTCTTT. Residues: CASSGIQGYTEAFF.

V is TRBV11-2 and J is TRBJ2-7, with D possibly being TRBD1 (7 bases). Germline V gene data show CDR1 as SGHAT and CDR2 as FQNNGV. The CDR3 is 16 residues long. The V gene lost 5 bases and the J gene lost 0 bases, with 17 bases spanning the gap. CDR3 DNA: TGTGCCAGCAGCCCTATACGCCAGGGGGGCTCCTACGAGCAGTACTTC. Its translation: CASSPIRQGGSYEQYF.

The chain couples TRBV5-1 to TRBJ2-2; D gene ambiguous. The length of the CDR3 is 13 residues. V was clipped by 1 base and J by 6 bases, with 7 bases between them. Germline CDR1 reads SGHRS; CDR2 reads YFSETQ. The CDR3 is CASSLWGAGELFF. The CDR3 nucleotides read TGCGCCAGCAGCTTGTGGGGTGCCGGGGAGCTGTTTTTT.

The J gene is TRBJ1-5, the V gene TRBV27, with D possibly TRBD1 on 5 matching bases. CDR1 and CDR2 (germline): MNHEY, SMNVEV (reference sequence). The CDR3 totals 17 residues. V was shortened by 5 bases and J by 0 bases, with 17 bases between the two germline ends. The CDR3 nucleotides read TGTGCCAGCAGTCCTTCCCCAGGGTACTATAGCAATCAGCCCCAGCATTTT. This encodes CASSPSPGYYSNQPQHF.

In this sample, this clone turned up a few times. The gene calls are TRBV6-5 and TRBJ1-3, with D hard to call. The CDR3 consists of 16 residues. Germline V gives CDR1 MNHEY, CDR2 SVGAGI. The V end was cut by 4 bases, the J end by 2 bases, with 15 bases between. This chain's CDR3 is CASSLDGSPTGNTIYF. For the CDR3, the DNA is TGTGCCAGCAGTTTGGACGGGTCACCGACTGGAAACACCATATATTTT.

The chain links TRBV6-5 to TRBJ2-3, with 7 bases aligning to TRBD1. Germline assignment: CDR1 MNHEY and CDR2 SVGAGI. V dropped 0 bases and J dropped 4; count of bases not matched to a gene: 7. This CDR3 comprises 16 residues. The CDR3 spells CASSYSTTQGPDTQYF. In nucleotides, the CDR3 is TGTGCCAGCAGTTACTCGACGACACAGGGGCCAGATACGCAGTATTTT.

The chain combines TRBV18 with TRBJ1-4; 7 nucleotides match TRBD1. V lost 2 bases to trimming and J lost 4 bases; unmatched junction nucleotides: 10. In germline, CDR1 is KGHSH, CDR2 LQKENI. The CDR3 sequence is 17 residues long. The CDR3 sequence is CASSPDPPGQLNEKLFF. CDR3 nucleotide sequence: TGTGCCAGCTCACCAGACCCTCCGGGACAGCTTAATGAAAAACTGTTTTTT.

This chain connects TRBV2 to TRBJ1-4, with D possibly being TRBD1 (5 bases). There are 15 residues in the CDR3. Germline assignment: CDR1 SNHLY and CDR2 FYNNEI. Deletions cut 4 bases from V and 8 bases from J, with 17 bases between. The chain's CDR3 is CASSAADISYEKLFF. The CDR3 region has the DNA TGTGCCAGCAGTGCGGCGGACATTTCCTACGAAAAACTGTTTTTT.

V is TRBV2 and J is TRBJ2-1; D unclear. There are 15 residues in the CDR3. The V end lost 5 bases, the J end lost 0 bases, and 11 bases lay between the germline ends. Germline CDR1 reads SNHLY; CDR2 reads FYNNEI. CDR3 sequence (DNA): TGTGCCAGCAGTCCCGACACCAGCTCCTACAATGAGCAGTTCTTC. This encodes CASSPDTSSYNEQFF.

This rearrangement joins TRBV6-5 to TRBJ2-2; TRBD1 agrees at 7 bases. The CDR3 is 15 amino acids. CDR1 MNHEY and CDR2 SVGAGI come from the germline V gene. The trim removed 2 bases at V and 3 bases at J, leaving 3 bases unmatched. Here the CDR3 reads CASSYATGHTGELFF. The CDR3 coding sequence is TGTGCCAGCAGTTACGCGACAGGGCACACCGGGGAGCTGTTTTTT.

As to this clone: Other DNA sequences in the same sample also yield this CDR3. CDR3 DNA sequence: TGTGCCAGCAGTTTAGACAGGGCGCATGGCTACACCTTC. Translated, it gives CASSLDRAHGYTF. This sequence joins TRBV12-3 or TRBV12-4 and TRBJ1-2; D perhaps matches TRBD1 (6 bases). CDR3 length: 13 residues. V lost 1 base, J lost 6 bases, and 9 bases lay in between.

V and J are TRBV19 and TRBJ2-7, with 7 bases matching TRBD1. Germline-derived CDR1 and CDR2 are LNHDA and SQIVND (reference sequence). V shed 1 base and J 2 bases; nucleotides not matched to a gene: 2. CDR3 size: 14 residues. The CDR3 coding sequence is TGTGCCAGTAGTATAGGGACAGGAACCTACGAGCAGTACTTC. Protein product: CASSIGTGTYEQYF. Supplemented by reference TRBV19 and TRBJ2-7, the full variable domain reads DGGITQSPKYLFRKEGQNVTLSCEQNLNHDAMYWYRQDPGQGLRLIYYSQIVNDFQKGDIAEGYSVSREKKESFPLTVTSAQKNPTAFYLCASSIGTGTYEQYFGPGTRLTVT.

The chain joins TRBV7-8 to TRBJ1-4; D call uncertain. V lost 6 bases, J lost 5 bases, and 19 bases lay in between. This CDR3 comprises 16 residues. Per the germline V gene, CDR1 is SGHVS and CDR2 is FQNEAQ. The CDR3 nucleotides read TGTGCCAGCAGTCTTTCACTTTACCAGGAAAATGAAAAACTGTTTTTT. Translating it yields CASSLSLYQENEKLFF.

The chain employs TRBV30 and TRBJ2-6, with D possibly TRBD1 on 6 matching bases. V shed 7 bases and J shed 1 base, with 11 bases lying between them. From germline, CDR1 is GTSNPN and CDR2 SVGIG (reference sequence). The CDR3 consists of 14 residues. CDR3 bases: TGTGCCTCTGCAGGGGTATCTGGGGCCAACGTCCTGACTTTC. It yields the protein CASAGVSGANVLTF.

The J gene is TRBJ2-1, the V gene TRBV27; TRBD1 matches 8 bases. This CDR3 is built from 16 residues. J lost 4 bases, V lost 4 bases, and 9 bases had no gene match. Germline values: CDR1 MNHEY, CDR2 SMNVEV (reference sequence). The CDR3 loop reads CASSSGQGALYNEQFF. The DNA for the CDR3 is TGTGCCAGCAGTTCCGGGCAGGGGGCCTTGTACAATGAGCAGTTCTTC.

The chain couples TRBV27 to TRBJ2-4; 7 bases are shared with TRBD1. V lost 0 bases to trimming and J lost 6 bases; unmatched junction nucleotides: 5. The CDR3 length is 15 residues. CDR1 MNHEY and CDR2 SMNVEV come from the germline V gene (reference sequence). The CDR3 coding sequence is TGTGCCAGCAGTTTATCCGGGGACAGCCGAAACATTCAGTACTTC. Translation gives CASSLSGDSRNIQYF.

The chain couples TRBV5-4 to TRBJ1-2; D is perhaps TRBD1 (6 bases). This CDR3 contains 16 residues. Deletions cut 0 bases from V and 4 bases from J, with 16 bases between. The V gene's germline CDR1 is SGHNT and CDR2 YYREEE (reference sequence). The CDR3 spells CASSLGSTGLSYGYTF. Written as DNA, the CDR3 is TGTGCCAGCAGCTTGGGGTCGACAGGCTTGAGCTATGGCTACACCTTC. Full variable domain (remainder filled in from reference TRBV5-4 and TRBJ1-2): ETGVTQSPTHLIKTRGQQVTLRCSSQSGHNTVSWYQQALGQGPQFIFQYYREEENGRGNFPPRFSGLQFPNYSSELNVNALELDDSALYLCASSLGSTGLSYGYTFGSGTRLTVV.

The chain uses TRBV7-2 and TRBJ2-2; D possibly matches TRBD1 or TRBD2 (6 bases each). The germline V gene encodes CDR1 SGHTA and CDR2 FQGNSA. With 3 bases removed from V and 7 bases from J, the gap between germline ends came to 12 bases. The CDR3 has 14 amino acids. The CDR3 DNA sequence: TGTGCCAGCAGCTTTTCGGGGGCGAACGGGGAGCTGTTTTTT. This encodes CASSFSGANGELFF.

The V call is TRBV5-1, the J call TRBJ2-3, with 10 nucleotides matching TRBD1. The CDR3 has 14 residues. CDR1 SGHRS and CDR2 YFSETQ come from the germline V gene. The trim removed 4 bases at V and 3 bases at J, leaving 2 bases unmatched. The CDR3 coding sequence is TGCGCCAGCAGCCAGGACAGGGGGACAGATACGCAGTATTTT. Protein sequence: CASSQDRGTDTQYF.